The next 10 T cell receptor beta chains were all read from a single sample in a study of post-analysis software for immune sequencing data. Study-wide points: The five TRBV segments detected at higher frequency in patients than in controls included TRBV5-6, TRBV5-1 and TRBV20-1.

TCR beta cDNA libraries included unique molecular identifiers. One entry per CDR3 protein results from TCRdb running MiXCR on the PCR reads. The sample contains approximately 660,000 distinct CDR3 sequences, approximately 60% of which appear only once. No antigen has been identified for these receptors. Sequencing was carried out using blood. These TCRs come from a girl under 10 years old with multiple sclerosis.

The chain uses TRBV29-1 and TRBJ2-1; D possibly corresponds to TRBD2 (6 bases). V was pared by 0 bases and J by 5 bases, with 14 bases between. The V gene's germline CDR1 is SQVTM and CDR2 ANQGSEA. This CDR3 is built from 15 residues. DNA of the CDR3: TGCAGCGTTGAAGATGTGATAGCGGAGAACAATGAGCAGTTCTTC. Its translation is CSVEDVIAENNEQFF.

The chain combines TRBV11-2 with TRBJ2-1; TRBD2 agrees at 8 bases. CDR1 is SGHAT, CDR2 FQNNGV, per germline. The CDR3 has 16 amino acids. V shed 1 base, J shed 4 bases, and the junction held 6 bases outside the gene matches. CDR3 sequence reads: CASSLGSGGPYNEQFF. CDR3 nucleotide sequence: TGTGCCAGCAGCTTAGGCTCGGGAGGGCCGTACAATGAGCAGTTCTTC.

The chain links TRBV7-9 to TRBJ1-4; D is possibly TRBD1 (5 bases). Germline V gene sequence: CDR1 SEHNR, CDR2 FQNEAQ (reference sequence). V was shortened by 8 bases and J by 4 bases, with 11 bases between the two germline ends. CDR3 length: 13 amino acids. CDR3 region: CASSPGGNEKLFF. Written as DNA, the CDR3 is TGTGCCAGCTCCCCGGGGGGTAATGAAAAACTGTTTTTT.

The chain couples TRBV4-2 to TRBJ1-2; D is possibly TRBD1 (5 bases). V gave up 1 base and J gave up 0 bases, with 6 bases separating them. CDR3 size: 14 residues. In germline, CDR1 is LGHNA, CDR2 YNFKEQ. In nucleotides, the CDR3 is TGTGCCAGCAGCCAAGGGACAACTAACTATGGCTACACCTTC. Translation: CASSQGTTNYGYTF.

This chain uses TRBV5-1 with TRBJ2-7; perhaps TRBD1 as D (5 bases). Looked up from germline, CDR1 is SGHRS and CDR2 is YFSETQ. The CDR3 loop spans 14 amino acids. Trimming took 1 base from V and 6 from J, leaving 14 bases between them. CDR3 bases: TGCGCCAGCAGCTTGAAGGGGTCCCGTTCCGAGCAGTACTTC. Protein: CASSLKGSRSEQYF.

The genes are TRBV6-2 or TRBV6-3 and TRBJ1-1; D is undetermined. CDR3 length: 14 residues. Germline V CDR1 and CDR2: MNHEY, SVGEGT. Trimming removed 5 bases at V and 0 bases at J, with 10 bases between. DNA for the CDR3: TGTGCCAGCAGTGAACCGACGGTGAACACTGAAGCTTTCTTT. Encoded protein: CASSEPTVNTEAFF.

J is TRBJ2-5 and V is TRBV14; 7 bases line up with TRBD2. V was clipped by 0 bases and J by 1 base; unmatched bases: 8. Germline V gives CDR1 SGHDN, CDR2 FVKESK. The CDR3 length is 17 residues. CDR3 protein: CASSQDLAAGTQETQYF. The DNA for the CDR3 is TGTGCCAGCAGCCAAGATCTAGCGGCGGGGACCCAAGAGACCCAGTACTTC.

The chain links TRBV13 to TRBJ1-1, with 7 bases aligning to TRBD1. Germline assignment: CDR1 PRHDT and CDR2 FYEKMQ (reference sequence). This CDR3 is built from 15 residues. The V gene end was trimmed by 4 bases and the J gene end by 5 bases; junction bases not matched to a gene: 10. CDR3 residues: CASSSERQGRTEAFF. The CDR3 coding sequence is TGTGCCAGCAGCTCAGAGCGACAGGGCCGTACTGAAGCTTTCTTT.

The chain couples TRBV24-1 to TRBJ2-5, with D possibly TRBD2 on 6 matching bases. Trimming stripped 10 bases from V and 3 bases from J, with 17 bases between. The CDR3 has 14 residues. Germline V gene lookup returns CDR1 KGHDR and CDR2 SFDVKD. DNA of the CDR3: TGTGCCACGTATGCGGGGTCGGCAGAAGAGACCCAGTACTTC. Translation: CATYAGSAEETQYF.

The CDR3 is CASSLDLGASYEQYF. For the CDR3, the DNA is TGTGCCAGCAGCTTAGATTTGGGGGCCTCCTACGAGCAGTACTTC. The chain uses TRBV11-2 and TRBJ2-7; tentative D call: TRBD1 (6 bases). V shed 0 bases and J shed 0 bases, with 9 bases lying between them. The germline V gene encodes CDR1 SGHAT and CDR2 FQNNGV. This CDR3 spans 15 amino acids.